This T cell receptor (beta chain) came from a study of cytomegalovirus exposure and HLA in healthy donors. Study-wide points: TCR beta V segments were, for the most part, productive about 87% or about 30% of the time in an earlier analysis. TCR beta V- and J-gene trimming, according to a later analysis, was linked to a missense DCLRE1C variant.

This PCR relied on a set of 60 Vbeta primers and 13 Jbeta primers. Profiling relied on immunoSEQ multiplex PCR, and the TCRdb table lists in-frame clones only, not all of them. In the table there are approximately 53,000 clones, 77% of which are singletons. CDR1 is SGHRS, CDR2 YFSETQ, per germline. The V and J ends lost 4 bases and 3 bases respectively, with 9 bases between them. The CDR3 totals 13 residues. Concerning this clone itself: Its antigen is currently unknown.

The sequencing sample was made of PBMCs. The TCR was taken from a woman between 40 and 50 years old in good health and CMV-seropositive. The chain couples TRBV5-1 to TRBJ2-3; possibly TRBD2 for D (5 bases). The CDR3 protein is CASSRGFTDTQYF. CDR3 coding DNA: TGCGCCAGCAGCCGGGGATTTACAGATACGCAGTATTTT.